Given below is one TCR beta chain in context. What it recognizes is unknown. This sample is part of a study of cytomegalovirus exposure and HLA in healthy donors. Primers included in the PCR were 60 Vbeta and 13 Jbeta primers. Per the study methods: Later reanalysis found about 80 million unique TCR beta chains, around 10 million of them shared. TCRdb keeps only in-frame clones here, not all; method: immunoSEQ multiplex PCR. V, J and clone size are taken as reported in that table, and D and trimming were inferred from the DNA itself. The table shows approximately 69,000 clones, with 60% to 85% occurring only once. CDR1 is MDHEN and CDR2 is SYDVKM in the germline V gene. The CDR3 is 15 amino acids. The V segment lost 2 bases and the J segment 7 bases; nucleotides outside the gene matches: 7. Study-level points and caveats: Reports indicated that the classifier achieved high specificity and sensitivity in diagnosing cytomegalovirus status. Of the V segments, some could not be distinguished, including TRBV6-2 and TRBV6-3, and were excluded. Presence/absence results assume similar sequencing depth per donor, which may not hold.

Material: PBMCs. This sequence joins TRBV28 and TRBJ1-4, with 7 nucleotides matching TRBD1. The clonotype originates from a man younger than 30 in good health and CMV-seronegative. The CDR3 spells CASSLLDRAGEKLFF. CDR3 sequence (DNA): TGTGCCAGCAGTTTACTCGACAGGGCCGGTGAAAAACTGTTTTTT.